Listed below are T cell receptor beta chains from one sample, sequenced in a study of immune heterogeneity within non-small cell lung tumors. TCRdb used MiXCR to reprocess the multiplex PCR reads, holding one entry per CDR3 protein. The sample contains over 25,000 distinct CDR3 sequences, around 30% of which appear only once. Material for sequencing was lung tumor tissue. These receptors were obtained from a middle-aged man with non-small cell lung cancer. CDR3s include the opening cysteine and the closing phenylalanine or tryptophan. The D gene is left open where the match is weak. Not every row has a clone size; where given, it reads once, few, many or a size class.

TRBJ1-3	many	TRBV19	-	CASSITSSSGNTIYF	TGTGCCAGTAGTATAACTTCGAGCTCTGGAAACACCATATATTTT
TRBJ2-5	-	TRBV5-1	-	CASSLALLQETQYF	TGCGCCAGCAGCTTGGCCCTACTTCAAGAGACCCAGTACTTC
TRBJ2-5	few	TRBV19	TRBD1	CASSTIGTGGETQYF	TGTGCCAGTAGTACCATAGGGACAGGGGGAGAGACCCAGTACTTC
TRBJ2-3	-	TRBV19	TRBD1	CASSRGGNTDTQYF	TGTGCCAGTAGTCGAGGGGGCAACACAGATACGCAGTATTTT
TRBJ2-1	many	TRBV24-1	-	CATSLSNEQFF	TGTGCCACCAGTCTCAGCAATGAGCAGTTCTTC
TRBJ1-1	-	TRBV5-1	TRBD1	CASSLGGQGAKSDTEAFF	TGCGCCAGCAGCTTGGGAGGACAGGGGGCAAAGTCGGACACTGAAGCTTTCTTT
TRBJ1-3	few	TRBV9	-	CASSAPRTDRTGNTIYF	TGTGCCAGCAGCGCACCTCGGACAGATCGGACTGGAAACACCATATATTTT
TRBJ2-1	many	TRBV12-3/TRBV12-4	TRBD2	CASSLGGLVYNEQFF	TGTGCCAGCAGTTTAGGCGGACTAGTATACAATGAGCAGTTCTTC
TRBJ1-6	-	TRBV7-2	-	CSSSLSGRGTTYNSPLHF	TGTTCCAGCAGCTTAAGTGGACGGGGAACGACCTATAATTCGCCCCTCCACTTT
TRBJ2-5	few	TRBV7-7	-	CASGSGMSGETQYF	TGTGCTAGCGGCTCCGGGATGAGTGGGGAGACCCAGTACTTC
TRBJ1-2	many	TRBV2	-	CASSTMGYGYTF	TGTGCCAGCAGCACTATGGGGTATGGCTACACCTTC
TRBJ2-5	few	TRBV6-1	-	CASAFGLQETQYF	TGTGCCAGCGCTTTTGGGCTCCAAGAGACCCAGTACTTC
TRBJ1-3	many	TRBV19	-	CASSIGRVGVGNTIYF	TGTGCCAGTAGTATCGGCCGGGTCGGGGTAGGAAACACCATATATTTT
TRBJ1-4	many	TRBV2	TRBD1	CASSTGTGNEKLFF	TGTGCCAGCAGCACCGGGACAGGGAACGAAAAACTGTTTTTT
TRBJ2-3	-	TRBV4-2	-	CASSQDLVGGTDTQYF	TGTGCCAGCAGCCAAGATCTAGTAGGTGGCACAGATACGCAGTATTTT
TRBJ2-7	many	TRBV6-5	-	CASSYSFGSSYEQYF	TGTGCCAGCAGTTACTCGTTCGGGAGTTCCTACGAGCAGTACTTC
TRBJ2-2	-	TRBV12-3/TRBV12-4	-	CAWGHTNTGELFF	TGTGCATGGGGGCATACGAACACCGGGGAGCTGTTTTTT
TRBJ2-7	medium-sized	TRBV12-3/TRBV12-4	-	CASSSGVEQYF	TGTGCCAGCAGTTCGGGGGTCGAGCAGTACTTC
TRBJ2-3	medium-sized	TRBV5-1	TRBD2	CASSQGLAGDTQYF	TGCGCCAGCAGCCAGGGACTAGCGGGAGATACGCAGTATTTT
TRBJ2-1	many	TRBV7-9	-	CASSPDRLEQFF	TGTGCCAGCAGCCCAGACCGACTAGAGCAGTTCTTC
TRBJ2-1	-	TRBV5-1	-	CASSFAGADEQFF	TGCGCCAGCAGCTTCGCCGGCGCTGATGAGCAGTTCTTC
TRBJ2-7	-	TRBV20-1	-	CSAREGGTYEQYF	TGCAGTGCTAGAGAGGGGGGTACCTACGAGCAGTACTTC
TRBJ2-1	few	TRBV24-1	-	CATSDPTGGGLNEQFF	TGTGCCACCAGTGACCCCACAGGCGGAGGTCTCAATGAGCAGTTCTTC
TRBJ2-7	few	TRBV7-2	-	CASSLVFGGGAGSNYEQYF	TGTGCCAGCAGCTTAGTTTTCGGGGGCGGAGCGGGATCCAACTACGAGCAGTACTTC
TRBJ1-1	once	TRBV20-1	TRBD1	CSARRTGGTEAFF	TGCAGTGCTCGGCGTACAGGGGGCACTGAAGCTTTCTTT
TRBJ1-2	few	TRBV11-2	-	CASSLEWGLDYGYTF	TGTGCCAGCAGCTTAGAGTGGGGGCTTGACTATGGCTACACCTTC
TRBJ2-7	-	TRBV20-1	-	CSASVYTGSYEQYF	TGCAGTGCTAGTGTGTACACCGGCTCCTACGAGCAGTACTTC
TRBJ1-3	-	TRBV19	-	CASSSVSGNTIYF	TGTGCCAGTAGTTCGGTCTCTGGAAACACCATATATTTT
TRBJ1-2	many	TRBV5-1	-	CASSLEQGRLYGYTF	TGCGCCAGCAGCTTGGAACAGGGAAGGCTCTATGGCTACACCTTC
TRBJ1-2	many	TRBV15	-	CATSRTPGPERYGYTF	TGTGCCACCAGCAGGACCCCGGGACCCGAACGCTATGGCTACACCTTC
TRBJ1-5	-	TRBV30	TRBD1	CAWSPGQGSQPQHF	TGTGCCTGGAGCCCGGGACAGGGCAGCCAGCCCCAGCATTTT
TRBJ1-2	few	TRBV19	TRBD1	CASSNRGVYGYTF	TGTGCCAGTAGTAACAGGGGGGTCTATGGCTACACCTTC
TRBJ1-1	-	TRBV7-8	TRBD1	CASSMDRGGEAFF	TGTGCCAGCAGCATGGACAGGGGCGGTGAAGCTTTCTTT
TRBJ1-1	few	TRBV20-1	TRBD1	CSAKDATGVNTEAFF	TGCAGTGCTAAGGACGCGACAGGGGTGAACACTGAAGCTTTCTTT
TRBJ2-2	-	TRBV19	TRBD1	CASSRDRLNTGELFF	TGTGCCAGTAGTAGGGACAGGCTGAACACCGGGGAGCTGTTTTTT
TRBJ2-2	few	TRBV27	-	CASSLYIGAPGELFF	TGTGCCAGCAGTTTATATATAGGGGCCCCCGGGGAGCTGTTTTTT
TRBJ2-1	many	TRBV7-3	TRBD2	CASSLSGSPSYNEQFF	TGTGCCAGCAGCCTTAGCGGGAGCCCCTCCTACAATGAGCAGTTCTTC
TRBJ2-1	-	TRBV25-1	TRBD2	CASSDPISGTSGRNEQFF	TGTGCCAGCAGTGACCCCATCTCCGGGACTAGCGGGAGAAATGAGCAGTTCTTC
TRBJ2-4	-	TRBV3-2	-	CASSLKRVCSSQYF	TGTGCCAGCAGCCTCAAGCGGGTGTGTTCCTCTCAGTACTTC
TRBJ2-5	few	TRBV5-1	-	CASSSATSIQTQYF	TGCGCCAGCAGCTCCGCAACTAGCATCCAGACCCAGTACTTC
TRBJ1-1	many	TRBV20-1	TRBD1	CSARDSRGLLPEAFF	TGCAGTGCTAGAGATTCCAGGGGGCTCTTACCTGAAGCTTTCTTT
TRBJ2-5	medium-sized	TRBV5-1	-	CASRRLPKTEETQYF	TGCGCCAGCAGGCGCCTTCCGAAGACCGAAGAGACCCAGTACTTC
TRBJ2-2	few	TRBV27	TRBD2	CATKPGTSVLNTGELFF	TGTGCCACCAAACCGGGGACTAGCGTCTTAAACACCGGGGAGCTGTTTTTT
TRBJ2-1	many	TRBV27	-	CASTRPGLLGDEQFF	TGTGCCAGCACCCGACCGGGACTTTTGGGCGATGAGCAGTTCTTC
TRBJ1-1	once	TRBV6-1	-	CASTRGGGSSTEAFF	TGTGCCAGCACTCGCGGGGGGGGATCGAGCACTGAAGCTTTCTTT
TRBJ1-3	many	TRBV6-8	-	CASSPNGRNREIYSGNTIYF	TGTGCCAGCAGTCCCAACGGTAGGAACAGGGAGATTTACTCTGGAAACACCATATATTTT
TRBJ2-3	few	TRBV20-1	TRBD2	CSAIDLSGRPDTQYF	TGCAGTGCTATAGATCTTAGCGGGAGACCAGATACGCAGTATTTT
TRBJ2-7	-	TRBV29-1	-	CSFMTSGPYEQYF	TGCAGCTTCATGACCTCCGGACCCTACGAGCAGTACTTC
TRBJ1-6	many	TRBV10-3	TRBD1	CAISIRQGSDSPLHF	TGTGCCATCAGTATCCGACAGGGATCGGATTCACCCCTCCACTTT
TRBJ2-3	many	TRBV12-3/TRBV12-4	-	CASRERLGRTDTQYF	TGTGCCAGCAGAGAGAGACTGGGACGCACAGATACGCAGTATTTT
TRBJ2-7	many	TRBV11-3	TRBD2	CASSPERGLAGSWEQYF	TGTGCCAGCAGCCCAGAGCGGGGACTAGCGGGTTCTTGGGAGCAGTACTTC
TRBJ1-5	many	TRBV4-1	-	CASSQRQVGQPQHF	TGCGCCAGCAGCCAACGACAGGTCGGTCAGCCCCAGCATTTT
TRBJ2-1	-	TRBV20-1	-	CSATSPARYNEQFF	TGCAGTGCTACAAGCCCCGCACGCTACAATGAGCAGTTCTTC
TRBJ1-2	many	TRBV9	-	CASSVLDRANYGYTF	TGTGCCAGCAGCGTACTGGACAGAGCTAACTATGGCTACACCTTC
TRBJ2-7	-	TRBV30	TRBD2	CAWSVSKREGPYDYEQYF	TGTGCCTGGAGTGTAAGCAAGCGGGAGGGTCCGTATGACTACGAGCAGTACTTC
TRBJ1-2	many	TRBV19	-	CASSGTQIGTNYGYTF	TGTGCCAGTAGTGGGACGCAGATAGGTACTAACTATGGCTACACCTTC
TRBJ1-4	few	TRBV6-1	-	CASQASGRMNEKLFF	TGTGCCAGTCAGGCTTCCGGGCGGATGAATGAAAAACTGTTTTTT
TRBJ1-4	few	TRBV7-8	TRBD1	CASSEQGAPREKLFF	TGTGCCAGCAGCGAACAGGGGGCGCCCCGTGAAAAACTGTTTTTT
TRBJ2-7	many	TRBV5-1	TRBD2	CASSLSSGRAFGSYEQYF	TGCGCCAGCAGCTTGTCTAGCGGGAGGGCCTTTGGCTCCTACGAGCAGTACTTC
TRBJ2-1	many	TRBV2	TRBD2	CASSGTGTSVYNEQFF	TGTGCCAGCAGTGGGACCGGGACTAGCGTATACAATGAGCAGTTCTTC